Shown below are 21 T cell receptor beta chains from a single sample sequenced in a study of T cell repertoires in cytomegalovirus infection (dated by TCRdb to the late 2010s). This sample was sequenced with an Illumina HiSeq 1500. The public reads were reprocessed in TCRdb via fastp at Q25 and MiXCR, keeping in-frame beta chains. CDR3 protein sequences are deduplicated, and each keeps its most common genes and DNA. The sample data list about 570,000 distinct CDR3 sequences, and 40% of these were observed just once. Clones ranked in the top ten supply 48% of the sample. The antigens these receptors bind are not known. Reading the label with the study, this specimen's treatment or condition is: in vitro stimulation with specific CMV peptide epitopes to enrich CMV-specific T cells. Sample: cultured PBMCs, taken from culture after CMV antigen stimulation. The source of these receptors is a human donor in good health (CMV status not recorded). Some clones in this sample may be carry-over from other donors' samples.

V gene TRBV5-1 combines with J gene TRBJ2-7; TRBD1 matches 11 bases. J was trimmed by 6 bases and V by 3 bases; bases with no gene match: 5. Germline V lookup: CDR1 SGHRS, CDR2 YFSETQ. This CDR3 has 14 amino acids. Here the CDR3 reads CASSSRTGGGEQYF. CDR3 nucleotide sequence: TGCGCCAGCAGCTCCCGGACAGGGGGCGGCGAGCAGTACTTC.

This clonotype was counted a few times. The chain has TRBV7-2 and TRBJ2-3; D possibly corresponds to TRBD2 (5 bases). Germline CDR1 reads SGHTA; CDR2 reads FQGNSA. V was cut by 4 bases and J by 9 bases, with 11 bases left in between. The CDR3 length is 12 residues. The CDR3 region is CASSSQWETQYF. CDR3 nucleotide sequence: TGTGCCAGCAGCTCCCAATGGGAGACGCAGTATTTT.

This clonotype has at least ten counts. V and J are TRBV7-2 and TRBJ1-6, with TRBD1 as a possible D gene (5 bases). CDR3 length equals 13 residues. Trimming stripped 3 bases from V and 10 bases from J, with 10 bases between. Germline assignment: CDR1 SGHTA and CDR2 FQGNSA. The DNA for the CDR3 is TGTGCCAGCAGCTTTGGTAGGGGCTCACCCCTCCACTTT. It is translated as CASSFGRGSPLHF.

This clonotype has more than one count but fewer than ten. The rearrangement uses TRBV7-2 and TRBJ1-1; D unresolved. Germline CDR1 reads SGHTA; CDR2 reads FQGNSA. This CDR3 comprises 14 residues. The V end lost 1 base, the J end lost 5 bases, and 11 bases lay between the germline ends. This CDR3 reads CASSLVAGRTEAFF. CDR3 DNA: TGTGCCAGCAGCTTAGTGGCCGGAAGGACTGAAGCTTTCTTT.

This clonotype was found a few times. The chain combines TRBV7-6 with TRBJ2-7; 13 bases are a match to TRBD2. Per the germline V gene, CDR1 is SGHVS and CDR2 is FNYEAQ. The CDR3 loop spans 16 amino acids. Losses at the gene ends were 5 bases for V and 3 bases for J; bases not matched to a gene: 7. Here the CDR3 reads CASSMELAGGLYEQYF. Here the CDR3 DNA reads TGTGCCAGCAGCATGGAACTAGCGGGAGGGCTCTACGAGCAGTACTTC.

The chain is built from TRBV7-8 and TRBJ1-2; 8 bases fit TRBD1. Germline assignment: CDR1 SGHVS and CDR2 FQNEAQ. V lost 2 bases and J lost 4; bases outside the gene matches: 3. The CDR3 consists of 14 residues. CDR3 sequence reads: CASSLTGTGYGYTF. CDR3 nucleotide sequence: TGTGCCAGCAGCTTAACCGGGACAGGCTATGGCTACACCTTC.

J is TRBJ2-7 and V is TRBV6-8, with D hard to call. Trimming took 3 bases from V and 0 from J, leaving 9 bases between them. Germline CDR1 and CDR2: MNHGY and SAAAGT. The CDR3 spans 14 residues. CDR3 nucleotides: TGTGCCAGCAGTTATAATAGGTTCTCCTACGAGCAGTACTTC. Translated: CASSYNRFSYEQYF.

This clonotype was seen a handful of times. Just one base apart from a much larger clone, this may be a read error. The chain carries TRBV28 and TRBJ1-5; no definite D call. The CDR3 is 12 residues long. Germline V gives CDR1 MDHEN, CDR2 SYDVKM. Deletions cut 6 bases from V and 0 bases from J, with 3 bases between. The CDR3 here is CASRFSNQPQHF. The CDR3 bases are TGTGCCAGCAGGTTTAGCAATCAGCCCCAGCATTTT.

In this sample, this clonotype turned up a few times. This chain connects TRBV27 to TRBJ1-2, with a weak D call TRBD1 (6 bases). V was trimmed by 0 bases and J by 4 bases, leaving 12 bases between them. The length of the CDR3 is 15 residues. Germline values: CDR1 MNHEY, CDR2 SMNVEV (reference sequence). The CDR3 region has the DNA TGTGCCAGCAGTTTATCGGCAGGGGTGAGCTATGGCTACACCTTC. Its translation: CASSLSAGVSYGYTF.

Written as DNA, the CDR3 is TGTGCCAGCAGCTTAGGCGGTACTACAGGGGTTGGCTACACCTTC. This encodes CASSLGGTTGVGYTF. The V call is TRBV11-2, the J call TRBJ1-2; the match to TRBD1 covers 7 bases. The CDR3 is 15 amino acids. CDR1 is SGHAT and CDR2 is FQNNGV in the germline V gene. V shed 1 base, J shed 7 bases, and the junction held 9 bases outside the gene matches.

The genes are TRBV6-1 and TRBJ2-3; 15 bases map to TRBD2. The V and J ends lost 7 bases and 0 bases, in that order; junction bases with no gene match: 8. This CDR3 is built from 18 residues. Germline CDR1 MNHNS, CDR2 SASEGT. The CDR3 nucleotides read TGTGCCAGCACTCCCGGGACTAGCGGGAGGTCTAGCACAGATACGCAGTATTTT. As protein: CASTPGTSGRSSTDTQYF.

The chain recombines TRBV7-2 with TRBJ2-1; 9 nucleotides agree with TRBD1. V shed 4 bases, J shed 8 bases, and the junction held 12 bases outside the gene matches. Per germline, CDR1 SGHTA and CDR2 FQGNSA. The CDR3 is made up of 16 amino acids. CDR3 sequence reads: CASSSHARTGDHEQFF. CDR3 DNA: TGTGCCAGCAGCTCGCACGCCAGGACAGGGGACCATGAGCAGTTCTTC.

V is TRBV11-2 and J is TRBJ2-5; D is undetermined. The CDR3 runs 14 residues. V was cut by 0 bases and J by 6 bases, with 11 bases left in between. The germline gives CDR1 SGHAT, CDR2 FQNNGV. The chain's CDR3 is CASSLDYNIQTQYF. DNA of the CDR3: TGTGCCAGCAGCTTAGACTACAACATCCAGACCCAGTACTTC. Full variable domain (remainder filled in from reference TRBV11-2 and TRBJ2-5): EAGVAQSPRYKIIEKRQSVAFWCNPISGHATLYWYQQILGQGPKLLIQFQNNGVVDDSQLPKDRFSAERLKGVDSTLKIQPAKLEDSAVYLCASSLDYNIQTQYFGPGTRLLVL.

This clonotype came up a few times. This chain links TRBV20-1 with TRBJ1-3, with D unresolved. Germline assignment: CDR1 DFQATT and CDR2 SNEGSKA (reference sequence). This CDR3 has 13 residues. V lost 3 bases and J 2 bases, leaving 8 bases between the germline ends. The DNA of the CDR3 is TGCAGTGCTAGCCGCCAGGCTGGAAACACCATATATTTT. Translating it yields CSASRQAGNTIYF.

This clonotype was found a few times. The chain employs TRBV7-2 and TRBJ2-7, with 7 bases fitting TRBD2. Germline CDR1 reads SGHTA; CDR2 reads FQGNSA. The junction had 6 bases not matched to a gene; V was cut back by 3 bases and J by 1 base. There are 15 residues in the CDR3. The CDR3 bases are TGTGCCAGCAGCTTTGGCGGGAGTGGGTCCTACGAGCAGTACTTC. Translating it yields CASSFGGSGSYEQYF.

This clonotype showed up just once. V and J are TRBV12-3 or TRBV12-4 and TRBJ2-1, with D maybe TRBD2 (5 bases). V was pared by 3 bases and J by 6 bases, with 6 bases between. The CDR3 has 12 residues. For the CDR3, the DNA is TGTGCCAGCAGTTTTACTAGCAATGAGCAGTTCTTC. Amino acid sequence: CASSFTSNEQFF.

The genes are TRBV7-6 and TRBJ1-3; D is ambiguous. Germline lookup yields CDR1 SGHVS and CDR2 FNYEAQ. CDR3 length equals 16 residues. Trimming stripped 1 base from V and 0 bases from J, with 10 bases between. CDR3 sequence: CASSLGLTSSGNTIYF. In DNA, the CDR3 is TGTGCCAGCAGCTTAGGTCTCACTAGCTCTGGAAACACCATATATTTT.

This clonotype was seen more than once but under ten times. This chain uses TRBV25-1 with TRBJ1-4; possibly TRBD1 for D (6 bases). Trimming left V 6 bases short and J 7 bases short, with 18 bases between. The V gene's germline CDR1 is MGHDK and CDR2 SYGVNS. The CDR3 loop spans 15 amino acids. The CDR3 reads CASRPSNRAGEKLFF. DNA for the CDR3: TGTGCCAGCAGACCTTCGAACAGGGCTGGTGAAAAACTGTTTTTT.

The chain uses TRBV14 and TRBJ2-5; possibly TRBD2 for D (5 bases). Germline V lookup: CDR1 SGHDN, CDR2 FVKESK. The CDR3 contains 14 residues. V lost 1 base to trimming and J lost 5 bases, with 11 bases between them. For the CDR3, the DNA is TGTGCCAGCAGCCAAGCGATCCGAGGGGAGACCCAGTACTTC. Translated, it gives CASSQAIRGETQYF.

J is TRBJ2-1 and V is TRBV15; 13 bases are a match to TRBD2. Germline CDR1 LNHNV, CDR2 YYDKDF (reference sequence). This CDR3 region has 16 residues. V was pared by 0 bases and J by 10 bases, with 6 bases of the junction left unmatched. The CDR3 region has the DNA TGTGCCACCAGCAGAGATAGGGGGACTAGCGGGGCAGAGCAGTTCTTC. This gives the protein CATSRDRGTSGAEQFF. The whole variable domain, remainder taken from reference TRBV15 and TRBJ2-1, is DAMVIQNPRYQVTQFGKPVTLSCSQTLNHNVMYWYQQKSSQAPKLLFHYYDKDFNNEADTPDNFQSRRPNTSFCFLDIRSPGLGDTAMYLCATSRDRGTSGAEQFFGPGTRLTVL.

The genes are TRBV11-2 and TRBJ2-7; either TRBD1 or TRBD2 may supply D (6 bases each). The germline V and J ends were trimmed by 5 bases and 6 bases, with 17 bases remaining between them. Germline V lookup: CDR1 SGHAT, CDR2 FQNNGV. The CDR3 extends over 14 amino acids. The CDR3 loop reads CASSGTRGMREQYF. Written as DNA, the CDR3 is TGTGCCAGCAGCGGGACACGGGGGATGCGCGAGCAGTACTTC.